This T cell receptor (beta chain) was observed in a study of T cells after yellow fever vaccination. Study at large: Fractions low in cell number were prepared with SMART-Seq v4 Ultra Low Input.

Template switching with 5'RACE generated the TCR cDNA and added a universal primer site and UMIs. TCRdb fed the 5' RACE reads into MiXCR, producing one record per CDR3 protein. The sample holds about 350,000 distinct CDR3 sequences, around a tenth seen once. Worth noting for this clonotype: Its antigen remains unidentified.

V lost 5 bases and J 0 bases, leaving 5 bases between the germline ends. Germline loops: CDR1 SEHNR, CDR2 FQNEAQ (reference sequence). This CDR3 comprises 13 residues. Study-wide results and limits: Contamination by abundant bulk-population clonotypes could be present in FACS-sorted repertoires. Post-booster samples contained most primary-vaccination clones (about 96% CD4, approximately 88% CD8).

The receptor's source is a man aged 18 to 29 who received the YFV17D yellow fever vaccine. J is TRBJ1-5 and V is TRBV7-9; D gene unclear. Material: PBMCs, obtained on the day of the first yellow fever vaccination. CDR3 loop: CASSDYSNQPQHF. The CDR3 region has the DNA TGTGCCAGCAGCGATTATAGCAATCAGCCCCAGCATTTT.